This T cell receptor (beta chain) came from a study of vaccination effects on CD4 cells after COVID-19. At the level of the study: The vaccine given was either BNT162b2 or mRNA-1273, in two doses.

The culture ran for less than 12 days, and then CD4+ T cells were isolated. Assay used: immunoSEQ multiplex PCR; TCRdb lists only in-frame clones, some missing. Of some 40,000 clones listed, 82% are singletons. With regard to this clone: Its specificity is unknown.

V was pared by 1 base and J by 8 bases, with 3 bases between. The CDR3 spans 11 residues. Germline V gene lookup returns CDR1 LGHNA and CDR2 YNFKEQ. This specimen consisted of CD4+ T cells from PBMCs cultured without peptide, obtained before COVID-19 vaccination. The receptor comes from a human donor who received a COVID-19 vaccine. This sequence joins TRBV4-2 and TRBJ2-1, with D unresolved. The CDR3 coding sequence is TGTGCCAGCAGCCAAGTTGATGAGCAGTTCTTC. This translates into CASSQVDEQFF.